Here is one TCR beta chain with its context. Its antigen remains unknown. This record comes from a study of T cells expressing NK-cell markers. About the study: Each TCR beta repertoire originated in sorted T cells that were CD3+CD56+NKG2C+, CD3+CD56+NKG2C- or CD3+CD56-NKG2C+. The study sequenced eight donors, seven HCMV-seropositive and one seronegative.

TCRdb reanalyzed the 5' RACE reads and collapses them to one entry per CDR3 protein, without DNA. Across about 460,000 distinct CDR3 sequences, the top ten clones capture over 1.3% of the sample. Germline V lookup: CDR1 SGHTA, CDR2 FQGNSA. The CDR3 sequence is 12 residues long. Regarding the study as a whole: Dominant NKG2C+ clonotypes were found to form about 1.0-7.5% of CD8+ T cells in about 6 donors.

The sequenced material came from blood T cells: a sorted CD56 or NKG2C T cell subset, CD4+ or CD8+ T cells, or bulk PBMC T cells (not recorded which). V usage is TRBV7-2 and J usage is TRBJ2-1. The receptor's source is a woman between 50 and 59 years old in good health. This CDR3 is CASSSSWGEQFF.